This is a list of T cell receptor beta chains from one sample in a study of long-term antiretroviral therapy in people with HIV. Repertoires were generated with immunoSEQ multiplex PCR, while TCRdb's copy carries only in-frame clones and drops some. The sample gives some 13,000 clones, around 82% of which show up once; more than 13% is in the top ten. Here the sequenced sample was unsorted PBMCs, taken 1.3 years after starting antiretroviral therapy. These TCRs come from a woman between 18 and 30 years old with HIV. CDR3s include the opening cysteine and the closing phenylalanine or tryptophan.

V gene,J gene,CDR3 protein
TRBV11-3,TRBJ1-1,CASSLAHRADTEAFF
TRBV9,TRBJ2-1,CASSVGGGTYNEQFF
TRBV6-1,TRBJ1-3,CASSAGPSSGNTIYF
TRBV7-2,TRBJ2-1,CASSSERTGSGEQFF
TRBV6-5,TRBJ1-1,CASRRPNTEAFF
TRBV19,TRBJ2-7,CASSIDRVPSYEQYF
TRBV30,TRBJ2-7,CAASGGAGIYEQYF
TRBV27,TRBJ1-6,CASSFQGLTSPLHF
TRBV7-8,TRBJ1-1,CASSLGGLGPEAFF
TRBV2,TRBJ1-2,CASTRPFNYGYTF
TRBV7-9,TRBJ1-2,CASSPKQGPNYGYTF
TRBV29-1,TRBJ2-3,CSVEDWEGGTSGTDTQYF
TRBV7-9,TRBJ1-2,CASSGRSAGRNYGYTF